This TCR beta chain was found in a study of CD8 T cells in ankylosing spondylitis. Study conclusions and caveats: As reported, disease-linked clones showed significant enrichment in matched ankylosing spondylitis synovial fluid. Disease-linked clones were found to be CD8+ and relatively rare in peripheral blood. There was a TCR beta motif, made of several highly homologous variants, that appeared characteristic of ankylosing spondylitis blood. Past research had described some motif variants in reactive arthritis synovial fluid and blood.

Unmatched junction bases numbered 7, after V lost 0 bases and J lost 5 bases. CDR1 LGHNA and CDR2 YSLEER come from the germline V gene. CDR3 length equals 16 residues. The table lists this clonotype with a few counts. Its antigen is unknown. Quantitative molecular-barcoded 5'-RACE generated the TCR beta libraries. TCRdb fed the 5' RACE reads into MiXCR, producing one record per CDR3 protein. The data contain about 800,000 distinct CDR3 sequences, approximately 12% of them singletons. The J gene is TRBJ2-3, the V gene TRBV4-3; TRBD1 matches 8 bases. This sequence originates from a male donor with ankylosing spondylitis. What was sequenced was blood, either unsorted or a sorted T cell fraction (not recorded which). CDR3 bases: TGCGCCAGCAGCCAAGATTGGACAGGGAGAGGAGATACGCAGTATTTT. Translating it yields CASSQDWTGRGDTQYF.